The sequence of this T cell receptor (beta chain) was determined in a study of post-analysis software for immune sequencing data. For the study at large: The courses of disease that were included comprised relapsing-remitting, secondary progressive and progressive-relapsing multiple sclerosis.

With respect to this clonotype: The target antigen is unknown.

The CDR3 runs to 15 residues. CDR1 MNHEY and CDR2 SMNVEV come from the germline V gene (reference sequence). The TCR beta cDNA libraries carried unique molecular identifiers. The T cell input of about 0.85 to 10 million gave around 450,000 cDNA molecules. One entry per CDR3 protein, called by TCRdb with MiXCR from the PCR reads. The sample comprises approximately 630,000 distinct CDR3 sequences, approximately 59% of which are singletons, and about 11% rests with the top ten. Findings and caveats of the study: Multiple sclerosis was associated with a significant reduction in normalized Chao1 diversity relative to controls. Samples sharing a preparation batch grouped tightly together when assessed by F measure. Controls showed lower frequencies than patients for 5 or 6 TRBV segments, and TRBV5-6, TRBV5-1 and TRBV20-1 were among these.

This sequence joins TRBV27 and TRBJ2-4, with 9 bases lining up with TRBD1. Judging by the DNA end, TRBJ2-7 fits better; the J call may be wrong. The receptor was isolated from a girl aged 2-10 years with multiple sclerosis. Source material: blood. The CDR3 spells CASSKQGAFAYEQYF. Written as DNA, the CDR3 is TGTGCCAGCAGTAAACAGGGGGCATTTGCATACGAGCAGTACTTC.